This TCR beta chain was identified in a study of T cells after yellow fever vaccination. Germline CDR1 is DFQATT and CDR2 is SNEGSKA (reference sequence). V gave up 6 bases and J gave up 4 bases; unmatched junction bases: 9. This CDR3 has 14 residues. 5'RACE template switching produced TCR cDNA carrying a universal primer site and UMIs. TCRdb processed the 5' RACE reads anew with MiXCR; each CDR3 protein has one entry. The data contain 250,000 to 400,000 distinct CDR3 sequences, approximately 4% of them singletons. This clonotype was seen more than once but under ten times. Its antigen is not identified. Study observations and caveats: It was a small share of clonotypes that appeared in both CD4 and CD8 compartments. A large majority of primary-vaccination clones showed up again after the booster (approximately 95% CD4, 85% to 90% CD8).

Source: PBMCs, taken 5 days after the yellow fever booster vaccination. The sequence was obtained from a man aged 18 to 30 who received the YFV17D yellow fever vaccine. This sequence joins TRBV20-1 and TRBJ2-3; 8 bases are shared with TRBD2. This CDR3 is CSAPPGGPSDTQYF. CDR3 bases: TGCAGTGCCCCTCCGGGGGGGCCCTCAGATACGCAGTATTTT.